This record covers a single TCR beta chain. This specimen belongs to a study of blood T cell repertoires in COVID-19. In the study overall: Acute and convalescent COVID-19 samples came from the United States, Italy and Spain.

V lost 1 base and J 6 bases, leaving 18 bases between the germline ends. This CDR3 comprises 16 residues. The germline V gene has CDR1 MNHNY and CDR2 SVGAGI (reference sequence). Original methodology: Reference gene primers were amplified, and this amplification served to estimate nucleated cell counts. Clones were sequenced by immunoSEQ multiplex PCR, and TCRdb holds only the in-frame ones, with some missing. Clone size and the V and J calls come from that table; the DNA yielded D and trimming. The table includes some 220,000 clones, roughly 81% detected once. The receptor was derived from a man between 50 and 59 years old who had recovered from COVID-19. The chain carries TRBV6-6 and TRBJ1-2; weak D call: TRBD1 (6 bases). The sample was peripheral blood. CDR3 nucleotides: TGTGCCAGCAGTTACTTCGCTGACAGGCCCGCGGATGGCTACACCTTC. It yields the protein CASSYFADRPADGYTF.